The entry below describes one T cell receptor beta chain. The data stem from a study of T-cell reconstitution after alpha-beta-depleted transplantation in children. V was pared by 5 bases and J by 0 bases, with 13 bases between. The CDR3 runs 15 residues. Germline CDR1 reads DFQATT; CDR2 reads SNEGSKA (reference sequence). Unique molecular identifiers were incorporated during preparation of the TCRbeta library. TCRdb re-analysed the PCR reads in MiXCR, keeping a single row per CDR3 protein. The sample lists around 800,000 distinct CDR3 sequences; approximately 15% were seen once. This sequence joins TRBV20-1 and TRBJ2-2; D may correspond to TRBD1 or TRBD2 (5 bases each). The input for sequencing was PBMCs, mostly from graft donor cells, taken 360 days after TCRalphabeta/CD19-depleted stem cell transplant. The clonotype originates from a male patient younger than 18 who had a stem cell transplant for acute lymphoblastic leukemia, so the T cells may come from the graft donor. In DNA, the CDR3 is TGCAGTGCTGCCCCGGGACCACCGAACACCGGGGAGCTGTTTTTT. It specifies CSAAPGPPNTGELFF.